These 13 T cell receptor beta chains were sequenced from one sample in a study of cytomegalovirus exposure and HLA in healthy donors (dated by TCRdb to 2016 to 2017). The library was generated by the immunoSEQ multiplex PCR assay. For the multiplex PCR, a mixture combining 60 forward primers for TCR Vbeta segments and 13 reverse primers for TCR Jbeta segments was used. The source is immuneACCESS, and TCRdb retained only in-frame sequences with V and J called. Part of the clones is not carried over; for the studies checked, unresolved V genes explain less than half of this, and the remainder is unexplained. Across this sample there are about 200,000 clones, with approximately 78% seen only once. 2.5% to 3% of the sample is taken by the ten largest. Sequencing input: PBMCs. These receptors all come from a woman aged 40 to 50 in good health and CMV-seronegative.

This clone was seen once. The J gene is TRBJ2-4, the V gene TRBV4-2, with D maybe TRBD2 (5 bases). V lost 4 bases and J lost 8, with 12 bases in between. The CDR3 runs to 13 residues. Looked up from germline, CDR1 is LGHNA and CDR2 is YNFKEQ. Here the CDR3 reads CASSRTLLDIQYF. The CDR3 DNA is TGTGCCAGCAGCCGGACTCTATTGGACATTCAGTACTTC.

The J gene is TRBJ2-7, the V gene TRBV19; a possible D gene is TRBD1 (7 bases). The germline CDR1 and CDR2 sequences are LNHDA and SQIVND (reference sequence). With 4 bases removed from V and 1 base from J, the gap between germline ends came to 8 bases. CDR3 length: 13 residues. CDR3 protein: CASSTGGSYEQYF. The CDR3 bases are TGTGCCAGTAGTACAGGGGGGTCCTACGAGCAGTACTTC.

The count of this clone is one. The chain carries TRBV27 and TRBJ2-7; D might be TRBD1 (5 bases). This CDR3 spans 12 amino acids. The V gene lost 3 bases and the J gene lost 11 bases, with 14 bases spanning the gap. Germline CDR1 reads MNHEY; CDR2 reads SMNVEV (reference sequence). The CDR3 nucleotides are TGTGCCAGCAGTTTGGGCCAGGGCTTAGAGTACTTC. It encodes CASSLGQGLEYF.

The chain carries TRBV5-1 and TRBJ2-1; TRBD1 aligns across 8 bases. The CDR3 runs 15 residues. CDR1 is SGHRS, CDR2 YFSETQ, per germline. Trimming cost V 4 bases and J 9 bases; bases outside gene matches: 12. CDR3 sequence: CASSPEGPGGGEQFF. As DNA, the CDR3 is TGCGCCAGCAGCCCGGAGGGGCCAGGGGGCGGTGAGCAGTTCTTC.

The chain couples TRBV9 to TRBJ1-3; D gene uncertain. Germline CDR1 is SGDLS and CDR2 is YYNGEE. This CDR3 has 13 amino acids. Trimming took off 2 bases at V and 4 bases at J, with 7 bases between the two ends. The CDR3 DNA follows: TGTGCCAGCAGCGTTGGAGGAGGAAACACCATATATTTT. This translates into CASSVGGGNTIYF.

This sequence joins TRBV4-1 and TRBJ1-5; tentatively, D is TRBD1 (5 bases). The germline V gene encodes CDR1 MGHRA and CDR2 YSYEKL. V lost 3 bases to trimming and J lost 6 bases, with 12 bases between them. The CDR3 consists of 14 residues. The CDR3 sequence: CASSHPGIGQPQHF. The CDR3 nucleotides read TGCGCCAGCAGCCACCCAGGGATAGGTCAGCCCCAGCATTTT.

This chain uses TRBV2 with TRBJ2-1; 13 bases align to TRBD2. Per germline, CDR1 SNHLY and CDR2 FYNNEI. The CDR3 extends over 16 amino acids. V trimming: 5 bases; J trimming: 2 bases; junction bases outside the gene matches: 3. As DNA, the CDR3 is TGTGCCAGCAGTTGGGGACTAGCGGGACCCTACAATGAGCAGTTCTTC. Its protein product is CASSWGLAGPYNEQFF. Based on the CDR3 plus reference TRBV2 and TRBJ2-1, the full variable domain is EPEVTQTPSHQVTQMGQEVILRCVPISNHLYFYWYRQILGQKVEFLVSFYNNEISEKSEIFDDQFSVERPDGSNFTLKIRSTKLEDSAMYFCASSWGLAGPYNEQFFGPGTRLTVL.

This chain joins TRBV9 and TRBJ2-3; 13 bases line up with TRBD2. Germline V lookup: CDR1 SGDLS, CDR2 YYNGEE. The ends lost 4 bases at V and 4 bases at J; junction bases unmatched: 6. The CDR3 covers 16 residues. The chain's CDR3 is CASSKGLAGTADTQYF. The CDR3 DNA reads TGTGCCAGCAGCAAGGGACTAGCGGGAACGGCAGATACGCAGTATTTT.

The genes are TRBV6-1 and TRBJ1-3, with a weak D call TRBD1 (6 bases). Looked up from germline, CDR1 is MNHNS and CDR2 is SASEGT. The CDR3 is made up of 14 amino acids. V was pared by 4 bases and J by 2 bases, with 9 bases between. CDR3 in amino acids: CASSVEGAGNTIYF. For the CDR3, the DNA is TGTGCCAGCAGTGTAGAGGGGGCTGGAAACACCATATATTTT.

V usage is TRBV6-5 and J usage is TRBJ1-5, with TRBD1 matching over 8 bases. Germline V CDR1 and CDR2: MNHEY, SVGAGI. J lost 6 bases, V lost 6 bases, and 10 bases had no gene match. CDR3 length: 15 residues. The CDR3 region is CASRGGQGRGQPQHF. The CDR3 DNA reads TGTGCCAGCAGGGGAGGACAGGGTAGGGGTCAGCCCCAGCATTTT.

The chain carries TRBV6-5 and TRBJ2-7; 14 positions agree with TRBD2. Germline lookup yields CDR1 MNHEY and CDR2 SVGAGI. With V trimmed by 4 bases and J by 1 base, 3 bases remained unmatched. This CDR3 region has 16 residues. CDR3 sequence reads: CASSSGLAGASYEQYF. The DNA for the CDR3 is TGTGCCAGCAGTTCGGGACTAGCGGGAGCTTCCTACGAGCAGTACTTC.

The V and J genes are TRBV7-8 and TRBJ2-2; D is uncertain. Germline lookup yields CDR1 SGHVS and CDR2 FQNEAQ. The CDR3 loop spans 14 amino acids. The ends were cut back, 1 base at V and 5 bases at J, with 8 bases in the middle. The CDR3: CASSLVEDTGELFF. In DNA, the CDR3 is TGTGCCAGCAGCTTAGTCGAGGATACCGGGGAGCTGTTTTTT.

This chain uses TRBV27 with TRBJ1-1; 10 bases are shared with TRBD1. V lost 2 bases, J lost 0 bases, and 3 bases stayed unmatched. In germline, CDR1 is MNHEY, CDR2 SMNVEV (reference sequence). The CDR3 extends over 16 amino acids. The chain's CDR3 is CASSLRGQGMNTEAFF. The DNA for the CDR3 is TGTGCCAGCAGTTTAAGGGGACAGGGGATGAACACTGAAGCTTTCTTT.